The 30 T cell receptor beta chains listed next were all sequenced from one sample in a study of regulatory T cells in long-lasting Graves disease. Noted time point: persistent/refractory GD, antithyroid drugs over 5 years with positive TRAb. There was RNA extracted from PBMCs, and the TCR library was made from it. Library construction for TCR beta used iRepertoire HTBI primers and Arm-PCR of CDR3 regions. TCRdb fed the multiplex PCR reads into MiXCR, producing one record per CDR3 protein. The sample records about 660,000 distinct CDR3 sequences, 30% being singletons. This material consisted of peripheral blood mononuclear cells (PBMCs), taken when the disease was refractory, from a patient treated with antithyroid drugs. The receptors derive from a female donor with Graves disease.

The gene calls are TRBV29-1 and TRBJ1-1; D is ambiguous. Germline V gene data show CDR1 as SQVTM and CDR2 as ANQGSEA. Deletions cut 0 bases from V and 6 bases from J, with 5 bases between. This CDR3 contains 11 residues. In nucleotides, the CDR3 is TGCAGCGTTGAAGAATATTCTGAAGCTTTCTTT. Translating it yields CSVEEYSEAFF.

The V and J genes are TRBV27 and TRBJ2-1; possibly TRBD1 for D (6 bases). Trimming pared 4 bases from V and 0 bases from J, leaving 16 bases between. The germline V gene has CDR1 MNHEY and CDR2 SMNVEV (reference sequence). The CDR3 is made up of 17 amino acids. As DNA, the CDR3 is TGTGCCAGCAGTTCCCGCGTGGGGGCCAGCTCCTACAATGAGCAGTTCTTC. This codes for CASSSRVGASSYNEQFF.

Only a few counts were recorded for this clonotype. CDR3 nucleotide sequence: TGTGCCAGCAGTTTAGAGGTCAGGCCGGCTGAAGCTTTCTTT. Translation: CASSLEVRPAEAFF. The chain is built from TRBV12-3 or TRBV12-4 and TRBJ1-1; D call uncertain. The CDR3 covers 14 residues. The germline V and J ends were trimmed by 1 base and 6 bases, with 12 bases remaining between them.

In its sample, this clonotype was seen many times. This chain uses TRBV6-1 with TRBJ1-1; unclear D gene. This CDR3 region has 12 residues. Between the trimmed V and J ends, which lost 6 bases and 1 base, there was a span of 6 bases. Germline assignment: CDR1 MNHNS and CDR2 SASEGT. CDR3 amino acids: CASREWNTEAFF. CDR3 coding DNA: TGTGCCAGCAGAGAATGGAACACTGAAGCTTTCTTT.

This clonotype has just a few counts. The chain links TRBV6-1 to TRBJ1-1, with D uncertain. V dropped 0 bases and J dropped 4 bases, with 12 bases sitting between them. The CDR3 extends over 15 amino acids. Germline V gene lookup returns CDR1 MNHNS and CDR2 SASEGT. In DNA, the CDR3 is TGTGCCAGCAGTGAAGCGCTTCGGGGAAGCACTGAAGCTTTCTTT. Amino acids: CASSEALRGSTEAFF.

The rearrangement joins TRBV5-1 to TRBJ1-1; D possibly corresponds to TRBD1 (5 bases). CDR3 size: 13 residues. CDR1 and CDR2 (germline): SGHRS, YFSETQ. V lost 4 bases to trimming and J lost 1 base, with 8 bases between them. In DNA form, the CDR3 reads TGCGCCAGCAGCGGGGCCCCGAACACTGAAGCTTTCTTT. Amino acids: CASSGAPNTEAFF.

A remark on this clonotype: A much bigger clone sits one base away, suggesting this may be a read error. The chain recombines TRBV11-2 with TRBJ2-7; weak D call: TRBD1 (6 bases). The CDR3 is 15 amino acids. V shed 5 bases and J shed 8 bases, with 22 bases lying between them. Germline V gives CDR1 SGHAT, CDR2 FQNNGV. The CDR3 nucleotides read TGTGCCAGCAGCCCTACTACAACAGGGACATACAAGCAGTACTTC. Translated: CASSPTTTGTYKQYF.

The chain links TRBV11-2 to TRBJ2-5, with D perhaps assigned TRBD1 or TRBD2 (6 bases each). There are 17 residues in the CDR3. Trimming removed 0 bases at V and 5 bases at J, with 19 bases between. Germline lookup yields CDR1 SGHAT and CDR2 FQNNGV. CDR3 in amino acids: CASSLDRGGLIAETQYF. CDR3 DNA: TGTGCCAGCAGCTTAGATCGAGGGGGGCTGATTGCCGAGACCCAGTACTTC.

The chain links TRBV20-1 to TRBJ2-1; 9 bases fit TRBD2. The CDR3 runs 17 residues. J lost 2 bases, V lost 3 bases, and 11 bases had no gene match. The germline CDR1 and CDR2 sequences are DFQATT and SNEGSKA (reference sequence). CDR3 sequence: CSASGGGELPTYNEQFF. The DNA of the CDR3 is TGCAGTGCTAGCGGCGGGGGGGAATTACCTACCTACAATGAGCAGTTCTTC.

There are many counts of this clonotype. The rearrangement uses TRBV27 and TRBJ1-2; 9 nucleotides align to TRBD1. V shed 0 bases, J shed 4 bases, and the junction held 3 bases outside the gene matches. The V gene's germline CDR1 is MNHEY and CDR2 SMNVEV (reference sequence). This CDR3 has 15 residues. CDR3 protein: CASSLSTTGGYGYTF. The DNA for the CDR3 is TGTGCCAGCAGTTTATCCACGACAGGGGGCTATGGCTACACCTTC.

In this sample, this clonotype turned up many times. This sequence joins TRBV6-1 and TRBJ1-2; D unclear. In germline, CDR1 is MNHNS, CDR2 SASEGT. The CDR3 length is 14 residues. V was shortened by 4 bases and J by 8 bases, with 17 bases between the two germline ends. The CDR3 DNA reads TGTGCCAGCAGTGCGTTACTCATGGAAAGGGGCTACACCTTC. Its translation: CASSALLMERGYTF.

The CDR3 spells CASSLARGPSSYEQYF. The CDR3 DNA reads TGTGCCAGCAGCTTGGCCAGGGGGCCGAGCTCCTACGAGCAGTACTTC. The chain joins TRBV7-9 to TRBJ2-7; 8 bases fit TRBD1. The germline CDR1 and CDR2 sequences are SEHNR and FQNEAQ (reference sequence). The CDR3 runs to 16 residues. The V segment lost 3 bases and the J segment 0 bases; nucleotides outside the gene matches: 7.

This clonotype was found many times. The chain has TRBV2 and TRBJ1-4; possibly TRBD1 for D (6 bases). CDR3 length equals 13 residues. The germline V and J ends were trimmed by 10 bases and 7 bases, with 16 bases remaining between them. Looked up from germline, CDR1 is SNHLY and CDR2 is FYNNEI. DNA of the CDR3: TGTGCCACCACAGACCAGGGGAGTGAAAAACTGTTTTTT. This codes for CATTDQGSEKLFF.

As to this clonotype: The junction departs from the called germline gene at one end, perhaps through a read error. The V gene is TRBV5-5, the J gene TRBJ1-1; 8 bases fit TRBD1. The germline CDR1 and CDR2 sequences are SGHKS and YYEKEE (reference sequence). The CDR3 consists of 15 residues. CDR3 sequence (DNA): TGTGCCAACAGCTCCAGGGGGCCCTTGAACACTGAAGCTTTCTTT. Translation gives CANSSRGPLNTEAFF.

The chain links TRBV14 to TRBJ1-2; TRBD1 matches 8 bases. V dropped 2 bases and J dropped 4; count of bases not matched to a gene: 9. The CDR3 loop spans 16 amino acids. CDR1 and CDR2 from the germline V gene are SGHDN and FVKESK. The CDR3: CASSQRGQGSGYGYTF. The CDR3 nucleotides read TGTGCCAGCAGCCAACGAGGACAGGGAAGTGGCTATGGCTACACCTTC.

This clonotype was detected a few times. The rearrangement joins TRBV5-1 to TRBJ1-1; D gene uncertain. The CDR3 is made up of 14 amino acids. In germline, CDR1 is SGHRS, CDR2 YFSETQ. V gave up 6 bases and J gave up 0 bases, with 12 bases separating them. CDR3 in amino acids: CASTTDTMNTEAFF. The DNA of the CDR3 is TGCGCCAGCACCACAGACACTATGAACACTGAAGCTTTCTTT.

This clonotype was seen more than once but under ten times. This chain uses TRBV2 with TRBJ1-1; tentatively, D is TRBD1 (6 bases). The J call could be wrong; TRBJ1-6 is a better fit for the DNA end. From germline, CDR1 is SNHLY and CDR2 FYNNEI. The CDR3 loop spans 15 amino acids. CDR3 in amino acids: CASKWRGVTPSPLHF. CDR3 bases: TGTGCCAGTAAGTGGAGGGGGGTGACCCCATCACCCCTCCACTTT.

This clonotype has only a few counts. The chain couples TRBV18 to TRBJ1-5; perhaps TRBD1 as D (5 bases). Looked up from germline, CDR1 is KGHSH and CDR2 is LQKENI. Trimming stripped 4 bases from V and 3 bases from J, with 7 bases between. The CDR3 sequence is 13 residues long. CDR3 nucleotide sequence: TGTGCCAGCTCACAGGGGAACAATCAGCCCCAGCATTTT. Encoded protein: CASSQGNNQPQHF. Filled out from reference TRBV18 and TRBJ1-5, the complete variable domain reads NAGVMQNPRHLVRRRGQEARLRCSPMKGHSHVYWYRQLPEEGLKFMVYLQKENIIDESGMPKERFSAEFPKEGPSILRIQQVVRGDSAAYFCASSQGNNQPQHFGDGTRLSIL.

This clonotype was seen a handful of times. The CDR3 DNA follows: TGTGCCAGCGTCTGGGACAGCAACTATGGCTACACCTTC. It encodes CASVWDSNYGYTF. This chain joins TRBV2 and TRBJ1-2; 7 bases are shared with TRBD1. The CDR3 loop spans 13 amino acids. Germline V gives CDR1 SNHLY, CDR2 FYNNEI. V gave up 8 bases and J gave up 2 bases; unmatched junction bases: 5. Using reference TRBV2 and TRBJ1-2 for the parts outside the CDR3, the full variable domain is EPEVTQTPSHQVTQMGQEVILRCVPISNHLYFYWYRQILGQKVEFLVSFYNNEISEKSEIFDDQFSVERPDGSNFTLKIRSTKLEDSAMYFCASVWDSNYGYTFGSGTRLTVV.

This clonotype has at least ten counts. V is TRBV20-1 and J is TRBJ2-5; D perhaps matches TRBD2 (5 bases). CDR3 length: 13 amino acids. V shed 5 bases and J shed 2 bases, with 12 bases lying between them. Germline CDR1 DFQATT, CDR2 SNEGSKA (reference sequence). This CDR3 is CSAARTGQETQYF. For the CDR3, the DNA is TGCAGTGCTGCTCGGACGGGACAAGAGACCCAGTACTTC.

The genes are TRBV5-1 and TRBJ1-5; unclear D gene. V lost 2 bases to trimming and J lost 3 bases, with 18 bases between them. The length of the CDR3 is 17 residues. In germline, CDR1 is SGHRS, CDR2 YFSETQ. The CDR3, as DNA: TGCGCCAGCAGCTTTTCCCCCCTCCGGGGAGACAATCAGCCCCAGCATTTT. It encodes CASSFSPLRGDNQPQHF.

This clonotype has just a few counts. The gene calls are TRBV20-1 and TRBJ1-5, with 10 bases that match TRBD1. The CDR3 is 13 amino acids. V gave up 3 bases and J gave up 9 bases; unmatched junction bases: 5. CDR1 DFQATT and CDR2 SNEGSKA come from the germline V gene (reference sequence). The CDR3 DNA sequence: TGCAGTGCTAGCGGGGACAGGGGAGGGCCCCAGCATTTT. Its translation: CSASGDRGGPQHF.

This clonotype was detected a few times. The chain uses TRBV6-1 and TRBJ1-5; D possibly corresponds to TRBD1 (5 bases). CDR1 and CDR2 from the germline V gene are MNHNS and SASEGT. The CDR3 loop spans 15 amino acids. The V and J ends lost 5 bases and 5 bases respectively, with 16 bases between them. The CDR3 nucleotides are TGTGCCAGCAGTCGGACGGACACCAACTATCAGCCCCAGCATTTT. This encodes CASSRTDTNYQPQHF.

The table lists this clonotype with a few counts. The rearrangement uses TRBV5-4 and TRBJ1-3; D unclear. Trimming stripped 3 bases from V and 0 bases from J, with 10 bases between. Germline V gene lookup returns CDR1 SGHNT and CDR2 YYREEE (reference sequence). The CDR3 runs 15 residues. The DNA for the CDR3 is TGTGCCAGCAGCTCAGCGGGGAGCTCTGGAAACACCATATATTTT. This encodes CASSSAGSSGNTIYF.

This clonotype came up a few times. The gene calls are TRBV3-1 and TRBJ1-2; D is undetermined. This CDR3 is 13 amino acids long. CDR1 is LGHDT and CDR2 is YNNKEL in the germline V gene (reference sequence). The germline V and J ends were trimmed by 0 bases and 4 bases, with 6 bases remaining between them. The CDR3 region is CASSQDDTYGYTF. The CDR3 DNA reads TGTGCCAGCAGCCAAGATGACACCTATGGCTACACCTTC.

The rearrangement links TRBV19 to TRBJ1-1; D is unresolved. This CDR3 has 14 residues. The ends were cut back, 5 bases at V and 5 bases at J, with 15 bases in the middle. CDR1 is LNHDA and CDR2 is SQIVND in the germline V gene (reference sequence). The CDR3 loop reads CASSAWTSATEAFF. The CDR3 region has the DNA TGTGCCAGTAGTGCTTGGACGTCGGCGACTGAAGCTTTCTTT. Filled out from reference TRBV19 and TRBJ1-1, the complete variable domain reads DGGITQSPKYLFRKEGQNVTLSCEQNLNHDAMYWYRQDPGQGLRLIYYSQIVNDFQKGDIAEGYSVSREKKESFPLTVTSAQKNPTAFYLCASSAWTSATEAFFGQGTRLTVV.

Here the CDR3 reads CASSEEQGRDITEAFF. Written as DNA, the CDR3 is TGTGCCAGCAGTGAGGAGCAGGGCAGGGATATCACTGAAGCTTTCTTT. The chain joins TRBV2 to TRBJ1-1; possibly TRBD1 for D (5 bases). V was clipped by 3 bases and J by 4 bases, with 18 bases between them. The CDR3 runs 16 residues. Germline V gene lookup returns CDR1 SNHLY and CDR2 FYNNEI.

A note on this clonotype: This may be a read error, as it is one base from a much larger clone. The genes are TRBV2 and TRBJ1-2; 9 positions agree with TRBD1. The CDR3 runs 17 residues. Germline assignment: CDR1 SNHLY and CDR2 FYNNEI. CDR3 residues: CTSSETGGGHPNYGYTF. In DNA, the CDR3 is TGTACCAGCAGTGAGACAGGGGGAGGCCATCCTAACTATGGCTACACCTTC.

This clonotype was observed a handful of times. CDR3 residues: CASGFGVRSYEQYF. The DNA of the CDR3 is TGTGCTAGTGGTTTCGGCGTCCGCTCCTACGAGCAGTACTTC. The rearrangement links TRBV12-5 to TRBJ2-7; D ambiguous. The V end lost 3 bases, the J end lost 0 bases, and 9 bases lay between the germline ends. CDR3 size: 14 residues. Germline V CDR1 and CDR2: LGHNT, FRNRAP.

The chain joins TRBV29-1 to TRBJ2-7; D gene ambiguous. Trimming removed 6 bases at V and 7 bases at J, with 7 bases between. Looked up from germline, CDR1 is SQVTM and CDR2 is ANQGSEA. This CDR3 has 9 residues. DNA for the CDR3: TGCAGCGTCGTGGAGGAGCAGTACTTC. As protein: CSVVEEQYF.